The sequence of this T cell receptor (beta chain) was determined in a study of blood T cell repertoires in COVID-19. Background on the study: The United States, Italy and Spain supplied acute and convalescent COVID-19 samples. Sources were T cells, B-cell-depleted T cells, or PBMCs; the material itself was cDNA or gDNA.

This clone was found many times. With V trimmed by 1 base and J by 6 bases, 9 bases remained unmatched. The CDR3 is 16 residues long. Germline values: CDR1 MNHEY, CDR2 SVGAGI. In the original analysis: Quantification of nucleated cells was approximated via reference gene primer amplification. Sequenced by immunoSEQ multiplex PCR; TCRdb stores in-frame clones only, minus some. V and J calls plus clone size are reproduced from that table; the DNA served to infer D and trimming. The sample shows over 75,000 clones, just under 80% of them seen only once. The sequencing sample was made of peripheral blood. This clonotype originated in a human donor in a cohort sampled during active COVID-19. The V gene is TRBV6-5, the J gene TRBJ2-1; TRBD2 aligns across 7 bases. Written as DNA, the CDR3 is TGTGCCAGCAGTTACTTGGGCGGGAGCGATGGCAATGAGCAGTTCTTC. As protein: CASSYLGGSDGNEQFF.